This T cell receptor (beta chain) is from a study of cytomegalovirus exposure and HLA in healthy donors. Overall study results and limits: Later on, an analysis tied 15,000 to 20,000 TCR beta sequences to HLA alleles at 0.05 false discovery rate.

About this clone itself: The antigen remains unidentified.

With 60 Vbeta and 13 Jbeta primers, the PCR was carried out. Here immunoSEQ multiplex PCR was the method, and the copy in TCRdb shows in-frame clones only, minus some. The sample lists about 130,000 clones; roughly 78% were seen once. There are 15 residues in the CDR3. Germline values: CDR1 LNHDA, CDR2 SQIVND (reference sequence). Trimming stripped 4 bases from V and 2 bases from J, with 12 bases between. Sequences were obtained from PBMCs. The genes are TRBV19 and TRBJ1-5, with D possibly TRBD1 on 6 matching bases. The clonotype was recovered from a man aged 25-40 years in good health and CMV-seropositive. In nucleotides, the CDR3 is TGTGCCAGTAGTACACAGGGCCTGGGCAATCAGCCCCAGCATTTT. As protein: CASSTQGLGNQPQHF.